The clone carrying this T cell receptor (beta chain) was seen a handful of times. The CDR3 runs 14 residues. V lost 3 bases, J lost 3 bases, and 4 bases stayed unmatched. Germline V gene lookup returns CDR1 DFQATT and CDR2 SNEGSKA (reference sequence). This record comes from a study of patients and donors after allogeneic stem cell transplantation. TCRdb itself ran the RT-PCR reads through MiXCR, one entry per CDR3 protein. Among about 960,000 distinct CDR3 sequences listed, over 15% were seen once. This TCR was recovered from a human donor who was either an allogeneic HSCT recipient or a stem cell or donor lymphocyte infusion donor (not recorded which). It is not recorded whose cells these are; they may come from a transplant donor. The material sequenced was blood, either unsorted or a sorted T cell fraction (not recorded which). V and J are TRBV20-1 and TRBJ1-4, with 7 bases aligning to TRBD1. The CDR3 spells CSAREGAPNEKLFF. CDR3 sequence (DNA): TGCAGTGCTAGGGAGGGGGCACCTAATGAAAAACTGTTTTTT.